This TCR beta chain was retrieved from a study of blood T cell repertoires in COVID-19. For the study at large: T cells, B-cell-depleted T cells, or PBMCs provided the cDNA or gDNA that served as material.

Individuals aged 18 to 89 years were recruited from approximately 24 US areas. The study assigned cohorts using participant-reported clinical history. Source study methods: From reference gene primer amplification, estimates of nucleated cell counts were derived. Repertoires were generated with immunoSEQ multiplex PCR, while TCRdb's copy carries only in-frame clones and drops some. V and J calls and clone size come straight from that table; D and trimming were deduced from the DNA. The sample has 200,000 to 300,000 clones, approximately 85% seen once. This CDR3 is built from 13 residues. In regard to this clone: An end of the junction does not agree with germline; a read error may underlie this.

The clonotype originates from a woman aged 50 to 65 with acute COVID-19. Sequencing input: PBMCs or T cells enriched from blood (not recorded which). The gene calls are TRBV12-3 or TRBV12-4 and TRBJ1-3; D uncertain. In DNA form, the CDR3 reads TGTGCCAGCTGTTTCAGCTCTGGAAACACCATATATTTT. Translation: CASCFSSGNTIYF.